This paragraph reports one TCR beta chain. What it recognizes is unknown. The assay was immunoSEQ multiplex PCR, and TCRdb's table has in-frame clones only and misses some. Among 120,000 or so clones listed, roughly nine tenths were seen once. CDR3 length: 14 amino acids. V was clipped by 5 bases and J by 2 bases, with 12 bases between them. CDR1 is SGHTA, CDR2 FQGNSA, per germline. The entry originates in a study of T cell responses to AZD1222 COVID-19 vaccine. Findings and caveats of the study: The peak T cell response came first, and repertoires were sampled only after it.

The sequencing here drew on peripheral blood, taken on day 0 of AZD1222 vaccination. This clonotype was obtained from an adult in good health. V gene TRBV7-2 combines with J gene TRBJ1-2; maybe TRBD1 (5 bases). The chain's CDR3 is CASSAGTVNYGYTF. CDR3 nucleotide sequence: TGTGCCAGCAGCGCAGGGACGGTAAACTATGGCTACACCTTC.